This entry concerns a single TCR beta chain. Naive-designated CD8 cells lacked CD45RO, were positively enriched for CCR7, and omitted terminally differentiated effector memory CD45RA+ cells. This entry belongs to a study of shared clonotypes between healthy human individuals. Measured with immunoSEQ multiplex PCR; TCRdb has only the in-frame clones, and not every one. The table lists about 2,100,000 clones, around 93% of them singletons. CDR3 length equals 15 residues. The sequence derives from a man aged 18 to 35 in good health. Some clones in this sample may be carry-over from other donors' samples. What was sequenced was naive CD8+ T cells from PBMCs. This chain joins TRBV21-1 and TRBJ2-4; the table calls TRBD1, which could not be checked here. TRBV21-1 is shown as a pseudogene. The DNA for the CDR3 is TGTGCCAGCAGCAGAGACCGGGACAGGGGAAACATTCAGTACTTC. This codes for CASSRDRDRGNIQYF.